This T cell receptor beta chain came from a study of shared clonotypes between healthy human individuals. Study results and caveats: Memory subsets generally showed smaller estimated richness than naive subsets did. There were few donors, and this limited the genetic and exposure-history diversity represented. Generation probabilities were higher for clonotypes shared across all four sorted-subset donors than for unshared ones.

Positively selected for CCR7, the CD45RO-negative cells used as naive CD8 cells excluded terminally differentiated effector memory CD45RA+ cells. In the original processing: There were no quality scores in the junction-only immunoSEQ sequences, so filtering differed. Data came from immunoSEQ multiplex PCR; TCRdb stores just in-frame clones and leaves some out. V, J and clone size derive from that table, while D and trimming were established from the DNA sequence. The data hold 750,000 to 1,000,000 clones, with more than 85% observed a single time. About this clone itself: Its antigen is currently unknown.

The V and J ends lost 1 base and 5 bases, in that order; junction bases with no gene match: 5. Germline V gene lookup returns CDR1 SGHKS and CDR2 YYEKEE (reference sequence). This CDR3 is built from 15 residues. The clonotype was recovered from a man under 40 in good health. This chain uses TRBV5-5 with TRBJ2-2; 7 bases align to TRBD2. The sequenced sample consisted of naive CD8+ T cells sorted from blood. This CDR3 is CASSLPAGATGELFF. Written as DNA, the CDR3 is TGTGCCAGCAGCTTGCCCGCGGGAGCTACCGGGGAGCTGTTTTTT.